This passage covers 22 T cell receptor beta chains from one sample sequenced in a study of blood T cell repertoires in COVID-19. Measured with immunoSEQ multiplex PCR; TCRdb has only the in-frame clones, and not every one. This sample carries approximately 300,000 clones, approximately 88% of them seen once, and the ten largest clones take more than 3%. Sequencing was carried out using peripheral blood. Every receptor here comes from a woman aged 45-65 years with active or convalescent COVID-19.

This clone has only a few counts. The chain combines TRBV7-8 with TRBJ1-4; 8 bases are a match to TRBD1. CDR1 and CDR2 (germline): SGHVS, FQNEAQ. The CDR3 is made up of 15 amino acids. Trimming took 4 bases from V and 9 from J; bases not matched to a gene: 10. DNA of the CDR3: TGTGCCAGCAGCTCGGACAGGGCGGTAGGAAAAAAACTGTTTTTT. Translation: CASSSDRAVGKKLFF.

The V and J genes are TRBV29-1 and TRBJ1-4, with D possibly matching TRBD1 (5 bases). V lost 5 bases to trimming and J lost 5 bases, with 12 bases between them. The CDR3 is made up of 13 amino acids. Looked up from germline, CDR1 is SQVTM and CDR2 is ANQGSEA. The CDR3 DNA follows: TGCAGCGTTCGCGGGACGGGGAATGAAAAACTGTTTTTT. Translating it yields CSVRGTGNEKLFF.

CDR3 sequence reads: CASSHSGQGEETQYF. The CDR3 DNA reads as TGCGCCAGCAGTCACTCGGGACAGGGGGAAGAGACCCAGTACTTC. The chain carries TRBV23-1 and TRBJ2-5, with 11 positions matching TRBD1. TRBV23-1 is identified as an open reading frame with a role that is uncertain. With 3 bases clipped from V and 3 bases from J, the junction kept 3 bases outside the gene matches. The CDR3 extends over 15 amino acids.

This clone was detected a few times. The chain recombines TRBV18 with TRBJ1-2; D ambiguous. The germline V gene encodes CDR1 KGHSH and CDR2 LQKENI. V shed 4 bases and J shed 5 bases, with 8 bases lying between them. The CDR3 totals 12 residues. The CDR3 DNA reads as TGTGCCAGCTCACTTGACGGGTATGGCTACACCTTC. The encoded protein is CASSLDGYGYTF.

In DNA form, the CDR3 reads TGCGCCAGCAGCCAGGGACAGGGGGATGAAGCTTTCTTT. Translated: CASSQGQGDEAFF. The V and J genes are TRBV5-1 and TRBJ1-1, with 11 bases fitting TRBD1. Germline assignment: CDR1 SGHRS and CDR2 YFSETQ. The CDR3 contains 13 residues. Losses at the gene ends were 4 bases for V and 7 bases for J; bases not matched to a gene: 3.

The chain couples TRBV28 to TRBJ1-1; D gene uncertain. CDR3 length equals 13 residues. Trimming took 2 bases from V and 1 from J, leaving 5 bases between them. Germline V gene lookup returns CDR1 MDHEN and CDR2 SYDVKM. Here the CDR3 DNA reads TGTGCCAGCAGTTTAGAGGAGAACACTGAAGCTTTCTTT. Its protein is CASSLEENTEAFF.

The rearrangement links TRBV19 to TRBJ2-1; 8 nucleotides align to TRBD2. The CDR3 is 11 amino acids. J lost 10 bases, V lost 4 bases, and 0 bases had no gene match. Germline V gene sequence: CDR1 LNHDA, CDR2 SQIVND (reference sequence). The CDR3, as DNA: TGTGCCAGTAGTACTAGCGGGGAGCAGTTCTTC. Protein sequence: CASSTSGEQFF. The entire variable domain, with the rest obtained from reference TRBV19 and TRBJ2-1, is as follows: DGGITQSPKYLFRKEGQNVTLSCEQNLNHDAMYWYRQDPGQGLRLIYYSQIVNDFQKGDIAEGYSVSREKKESFPLTVTSAQKNPTAFYLCASSTSGEQFFGPGTRLTVL.

The CDR3 is CASSLPSGLNEKLFF. CDR3 in DNA: TGTGCCAGCAGTTTACCCTCGGGTTTAAATGAAAAACTGTTTTTT. The rearrangement links TRBV7-9 to TRBJ1-4; unclear D gene. Trimming left V 6 bases short and J 5 bases short, with 16 bases between. Germline V gene lookup returns CDR1 SEHNR and CDR2 FQNEAQ (reference sequence). The CDR3 loop spans 15 amino acids.

CDR3 sequence (DNA): TGCGCCAGCAGCCCCGGGACTAGCGGGGGAAATATAGATACGCAGTATTTT. This codes for CASSPGTSGGNIDTQYF. The chain is built from TRBV5-1 and TRBJ2-3, with 14 positions matching TRBD2. Germline CDR1 is SGHRS and CDR2 is YFSETQ. The V segment lost 4 bases and the J segment 5 bases; nucleotides outside the gene matches: 9. The CDR3 runs 17 residues.

This clone was counted a few times. The J gene is TRBJ1-2, the V gene TRBV7-2, with 8 bases aligning to TRBD1. Germline CDR1 is SGHTA and CDR2 is FQGNSA. The CDR3 loop spans 14 amino acids. The V and J ends lost 6 bases and 5 bases, in that order; junction bases with no gene match: 8. The CDR3: CASRPPGQVYGYTF. In nucleotides, the CDR3 is TGTGCCAGCAGACCCCCGGGACAGGTATATGGCTACACCTTC.

The chain has TRBV19 and TRBJ2-5; perhaps TRBD1 as D (5 bases). Germline V CDR1 and CDR2: LNHDA, SQIVND (reference sequence). Trimming cost V 7 bases and J 4 bases, with 16 bases left between them. The CDR3 sequence is 14 residues long. CDR3 in DNA: TGTGCCAGTACGGACACCACGGAAGGAGAGACCCAGTACTTC. It encodes CASTDTTEGETQYF.

The V gene is TRBV2, the J gene TRBJ2-7; 7 bases line up with TRBD1. CDR1 is SNHLY, CDR2 FYNNEI, per germline. The length of the CDR3 is 13 residues. Trimming at V came to 8 bases and at J to 3 bases, leaving 7 bases not matched to a gene. The CDR3 sequence: CASRARDSYEQYF. The CDR3 DNA sequence: TGTGCCAGCCGCGCCCGGGACAGCTACGAGCAGTACTTC.

The chain has TRBV29-1 and TRBJ2-3; D not resolved. CDR1 is SQVTM and CDR2 is ANQGSEA in the germline V gene. The CDR3 is 11 residues long. Deletions cut 7 bases from V and 1 base from J, with 6 bases between. The DNA of the CDR3 is TGCAGCGGCACACGCACAGATACGCAGTATTTT. Its translation is CSGTRTDTQYF.

The J gene is TRBJ2-7, the V gene TRBV27; 9 nucleotides match TRBD2. Trimming removed 3 bases from V and 3 bases from J; junction bases left unmatched: 6. This CDR3 has 15 amino acids. Germline CDR1 and CDR2: MNHEY and SMNVEV (reference sequence). DNA of the CDR3: TGTGCCAGCAGTTTGGGTAGCGGGGGACTCTACGAGCAGTACTTC. Translation: CASSLGSGGLYEQYF.

The J gene is TRBJ2-1, the V gene TRBV12-3 or TRBV12-4, with 7 bases aligning to TRBD2. The V gene end was trimmed by 5 bases and the J gene end by 9 bases; junction bases not matched to a gene: 7. The CDR3 is 13 residues long. CDR3 loop: CASSGRAASEQFF. DNA for the CDR3: TGTGCCAGCAGTGGGAGGGCCGCATCTGAGCAGTTCTTC.

The chain employs TRBV9 and TRBJ2-5; the match to TRBD2 covers 9 bases. There are 16 residues in the CDR3. V lost 0 bases, J lost 3 bases, and 6 bases stayed unmatched. Germline V gene data show CDR1 as SGDLS and CDR2 as YYNGEE. CDR3 region: CASSVVSGGPKETQYF. CDR3 nucleotides: TGTGCCAGCAGCGTAGTGAGCGGGGGGCCCAAAGAGACCCAGTACTTC. Combining the CDR3 with reference TRBV9 and TRBJ2-5 gives the whole variable domain DSGVTQTPKHLITATGQRVTLRCSPRSGDLSVYWYQQSLDQGLQFLIQYYNGEERAKGNILERFSAQQFPDLHSELNLSSLELGDSALYFCASSVVSGGPKETQYFGPGTRLLVL.

The rearrangement joins TRBV28 to TRBJ2-3; unclear D gene. In germline, CDR1 is MDHEN, CDR2 SYDVKM. The CDR3 runs to 12 residues. The V and J ends lost 5 bases and 0 bases respectively, with 3 bases between them. CDR3 nucleotide sequence: TGTGCCAGCAGTACTAGCACAGATACGCAGTATTTT. It yields the protein CASSTSTDTQYF.

This chain joins TRBV7-3 and TRBJ2-2; D perhaps matches TRBD1 (5 bases). This CDR3 has 15 amino acids. V was clipped by 5 bases and J by 8 bases, with 18 bases between them. The germline gives CDR1 SGHTA, CDR2 FQGTGA. The CDR3 DNA reads as TGTGCCAGCAGCGCGACAGCTATGGTTATGGGGGAGCTGTTTTTT. Translated, it gives CASSATAMVMGELFF.

This sequence joins TRBV2 and TRBJ1-5; D gene unclear. Germline V gene data show CDR1 as SNHLY and CDR2 as FYNNEI. Trimming cost V 6 bases and J 0 bases, with 18 bases left between them. There are 17 residues in the CDR3. CDR3 residues: CASRREVSRNSNQPQHF. In nucleotides, the CDR3 is TGTGCCAGCAGGAGGGAAGTCAGCAGAAATAGCAATCAGCCCCAGCATTTT.

The chain links TRBV11-3 to TRBJ2-2; D gene ambiguous. The CDR3 spans 14 residues. From germline, CDR1 is SGHNT and CDR2 YENEEA. The germline V and J ends were trimmed by 1 base and 3 bases, with 6 bases remaining between them. The CDR3 is CASSLVRDTGELFF. The CDR3 bases are TGTGCCAGCAGCTTAGTTCGAGACACCGGGGAGCTGTTTTTT. Using reference TRBV11-3 and TRBJ2-2 for the parts outside the CDR3, the full variable domain is EAGVVQSPRYKIIEKKQPVAFWCNPISGHNTLYWYLQNLGQGPELLIRYENEEAVDDSQLPKDRFSAERLKGVDSTLKIQPAELGDSAVYLCASSLVRDTGELFFGEGSRLTVL.

This rearrangement joins TRBV27 to TRBJ1-1, with 11 bases identical to TRBD1. This CDR3 spans 15 amino acids. The ends lost 5 bases at V and 1 base at J; junction bases unmatched: 3. The germline gives CDR1 MNHEY, CDR2 SMNVEV (reference sequence). The CDR3 spells CASSLGQGANTEAFF. The CDR3 coding sequence is TGTGCCAGCAGTCTCGGACAGGGGGCGAACACTGAAGCTTTCTTT.

DNA of the CDR3: TGTGCCAGCAGCCCGAACGGGGGAGTAACGTACGAGCAGTACTTC. It translates to CASSPNGGVTYEQYF. The V and J genes are TRBV11-1 and TRBJ2-7; D might be TRBD2 (6 bases). The CDR3 loop spans 15 amino acids. Germline V gene data show CDR1 as SGHAT and CDR2 as FQDESV (reference sequence). The V gene lost 5 bases and the J gene lost 4 bases, with 18 bases spanning the gap.